This passage covers 3 T cell receptor beta chains from one sample sequenced in a study of CD4 T cells in relation to SARS-CoV-2 and coronaviruses. Clones were read by immunoSEQ multiplex PCR, and TCRdb kept only the in-frame ones, dropping some. The sample holds some 40,000 clones, approximately 81% seen once. Their antigens remain unidentified. Material: naive CD4+ T cells from PBMCs, cultured in vitro. Subset specified: naive CD4+ T cells isolated by negative enrichment. The receptors shown here come from an adult with COVID-19.

The V and J genes are TRBV6-2 or TRBV6-3 and TRBJ2-7; D remains ambiguous. The CDR3 length is 13 residues. V was shortened by 0 bases and J by 4 bases, with 7 bases between the two germline ends. Germline CDR1 and CDR2: MNHEY and SVGEGT. CDR3 nucleotide sequence: TGTGCCAGCAGTTACTCCCTTAAATACGAGCAGTACTTC. Amino acid sequence: CASSYSLKYEQYF.

J is TRBJ2-1 and V is TRBV5-6, with 8 bases matching TRBD1. CDR1 SGHDT and CDR2 YYEEEE come from the germline V gene. CDR3 length equals 15 residues. V was pared by 3 bases and J by 6 bases, with 8 bases of the junction left unmatched. The chain's CDR3 is CASSSGRTGFNEQFF. CDR3 DNA sequence: TGTGCCAGCAGCTCCGGACGGACAGGGTTCAATGAGCAGTTCTTC.

The V gene is TRBV7-8, the J gene TRBJ1-2; D is unclear. Germline V lookup: CDR1 SGHVS, CDR2 FQNEAQ. The V end was cut by 5 bases, the J end by 5 bases, with 15 bases between. This CDR3 contains 14 residues. The CDR3 DNA sequence: TGTGCCAGCAGCCCACGGATCCCCACATATGGCTACACCTTC. It specifies CASSPRIPTYGYTF. The variable domain in full, with the rest retrieved from reference TRBV7-8 and TRBJ1-2, is GAGVSQSPRYKVAKRGQDVALRCDPISGHVSLFWYQQALGQGPEFLTYFQNEAQLDKSGLPSDRFFAERPEGSVSTLKIQRTQQEDSAVYLCASSPRIPTYGYTFGSGTRLTVV.